The 2 T cell receptor beta chains below come from one sample, sequenced in a study of T cells in tuberculosis. Repertoires were generated with immunoSEQ multiplex PCR, while TCRdb's copy carries only in-frame clones and drops some. There are approximately 29,000 clones in the sample; roughly 90% occur only once, and 6.1% lies in the top ten. Sequencing input: PBMCs. Receptors originate from a donor aged 10 to 29 with latent tuberculosis or without tuberculosis infection.

V usage is TRBV7-2 and J usage is TRBJ1-1; TRBD1 matches at 7 bases. Trimming cost V 5 bases and J 5 bases; bases outside gene matches: 8. The germline gives CDR1 SGHTA, CDR2 FQGNSA. The CDR3 runs 14 residues. The CDR3 reads CASSEPGRGTEAFF. The CDR3, as DNA: TGTGCCAGCAGCGAACCCGGCAGGGGGACTGAAGCTTTCTTT.

This chain connects TRBV7-9 to TRBJ1-2, with D tentatively TRBD1 (6 bases). Germline-derived CDR1 and CDR2 are SEHNR and FQNEAQ (reference sequence). V lost 1 base to trimming and J lost 5 bases, with 11 bases between them. The CDR3 is 14 residues long. The CDR3 is CASSLVGQRYGYTF. CDR3 coding DNA: TGTGCCAGCAGCTTAGTTGGACAGAGGTATGGCTACACCTTC.